This passage covers 30 T cell receptor beta chains from one sample sequenced in a study of blood T cell repertoires in COVID-19. Assay: immunoSEQ multiplex PCR; the TCRdb copy retains only in-frame clones and omits some. The sample shows roughly 280,000 clones, more than 75% of them seen only once. Sequences were obtained from peripheral blood. The receptors were sampled from a man aged 40-49 years with active or convalescent COVID-19.

This chain joins TRBV12-3 or TRBV12-4 and TRBJ1-2, with D hard to call. Trimming removed 11 bases from V and 2 bases from J, with 9 bases in between. CDR3 length equals 11 residues. Here the CDR3 reads CAVGENYGYTF. Here the CDR3 DNA reads TGTGCCGTTGGAGAGAACTATGGCTACACCTTC.

V gene TRBV7-9 combines with J gene TRBJ2-3; D possibly corresponds to TRBD1 (6 bases). This CDR3 contains 16 residues. V was trimmed by 3 bases and J by 4 bases, leaving 17 bases between them. In germline, CDR1 is SEHNR, CDR2 FQNEAQ (reference sequence). Written as DNA, the CDR3 is TGTGCCAGCAGCTTGTTTGGGGGCGCGGTGGCAGATACGCAGTATTTT. Amino acid sequence: CASSLFGGAVADTQYF.

This clone was recorded a few times. V gene TRBV29-1 combines with J gene TRBJ1-2, with a possible D match to TRBD1 (6 bases). Trimming pared 0 bases from V and 4 bases from J, leaving 12 bases between. CDR3 size: 14 residues. Looked up from germline, CDR1 is SQVTM and CDR2 is ANQGSEA. In DNA form, the CDR3 reads TGCAGCGTTGAAGACGTAAGGACAGTCTATGGCTACACCTTC. Its translation is CSVEDVRTVYGYTF.

This chain's CDR3 is CASRLPGTGGRSTDTQYF. CDR3 DNA: TGCGCCAGCCGCCTTCCCGGGACAGGGGGGCGTTCTACAGATACGCAGTATTTT. The chain uses TRBV4-1 and TRBJ2-3; TRBD1 aligns across 11 bases. J was trimmed by 3 bases and V by 8 bases; bases with no gene match: 16. This CDR3 is 18 amino acids long. Germline values: CDR1 MGHRA, CDR2 YSYEKL.

The chain joins TRBV6-2 or TRBV6-3 to TRBJ1-5; D gene unclear. CDR1 and CDR2 (germline): MNHEY, SVGEGT. Trimming pared 2 bases from V and 9 bases from J, leaving 5 bases between. This CDR3 spans 11 amino acids. CDR3 nucleotides: TGTGCCAGCAGTTACCGGGGGCCCCAGCATTTT. As protein: CASSYRGPQHF.

The chain couples TRBV24-1 to TRBJ1-3; 8 bases line up with TRBD1. Germline V gives CDR1 KGHDR, CDR2 SFDVKD. This CDR3 comprises 18 residues. V lost 5 bases, J lost 2 bases, and 13 bases stayed unmatched. The DNA for the CDR3 is TGTGCCACCAGTGTAACGGACAGGGCTTTCTTGACTGGAAACACCATATATTTT. Amino acid sequence: CATSVTDRAFLTGNTIYF.

The rearrangement joins TRBV14 to TRBJ1-6; 9 bases agree with TRBD1. The CDR3 length is 14 residues. V was clipped by 3 bases and J by 10 bases; unmatched bases: 4. CDR1 SGHDN and CDR2 FVKESK come from the germline V gene. DNA of the CDR3: TGTGCCAGCAGCCAGGGACAGGGCTTCTCACCCCTCCACTTT. It yields the protein CASSQGQGFSPLHF.

The rearrangement joins TRBV10-3 to TRBJ2-5, with a weak D call TRBD2 (7 bases). Trimming cost V 7 bases and J 2 bases, with 14 bases left between them. Germline values: CDR1 ENHRY, CDR2 SYGVKD. The CDR3 has 14 amino acids. The CDR3 DNA follows: TGTGCCATCAAAGCGAGGGGGGGGCAAGAGACCCAGTACTTC. Its translation: CAIKARGGQETQYF.

This chain connects TRBV9 to TRBJ2-7, with 7 bases identical to TRBD1. After removal of 0 bases from V and 2 bases from J, the junction contained 5 bases not matched to a gene. Germline CDR1 is SGDLS and CDR2 is YYNGEE. CDR3 size: 15 residues. In nucleotides, the CDR3 is TGTGCCAGCAGCGTAGGTGGCAGGGGGACCTACGAGCAGTACTTC. It specifies CASSVGGRGTYEQYF.

The chain employs TRBV4-2 and TRBJ2-1; no definite D call. Germline V gene lookup returns CDR1 LGHNA and CDR2 YNFKEQ. The length of the CDR3 is 16 residues. Between the trimmed V and J ends, which lost 4 bases and 3 bases, there was a span of 16 bases. The CDR3 region is CASSRQHSEIYNEQFF. The CDR3 coding sequence is TGTGCCAGCAGCCGGCAACACAGTGAAATCTACAATGAGCAGTTCTTC.

This clone was observed a single time. The genes are TRBV5-8 and TRBJ2-5; 7 nucleotides align to TRBD1. Germline-derived CDR1 and CDR2 are SGHTS and YDEGEE. The ends lost 2 bases at V and 6 bases at J; junction bases unmatched: 10. CDR3 length equals 15 residues. As DNA, the CDR3 is TGTGCCAGCAGCTTCCGACAGGGAAGAATGAAGACCCAGTACTTC. Translating gives CASSFRQGRMKTQYF.

V usage is TRBV5-1 and J usage is TRBJ2-3, with TRBD2 as a possible D gene (7 bases). Germline lookup yields CDR1 SGHRS and CDR2 YFSETQ. The CDR3 spans 17 residues. V was trimmed by 4 bases and J by 1 base, leaving 19 bases between them. CDR3 nucleotide sequence: TGCGCCAGCAGCCCTGCAGGGCAGGGGAGGGGCACAGATACGCAGTATTTT. Translation: CASSPAGQGRGTDTQYF.

The rearrangement joins TRBV2 to TRBJ2-2; possibly TRBD2 for D (6 bases). Trimming took 6 bases from V and 4 from J, leaving 12 bases between them. The CDR3 length is 14 residues. In germline, CDR1 is SNHLY, CDR2 FYNNEI. CDR3 sequence reads: CASREGKSTGELFF. In DNA, the CDR3 is TGTGCCAGCAGGGAGGGGAAGAGCACCGGGGAGCTGTTTTTT.

V gene TRBV7-9 combines with J gene TRBJ1-6, with 9 positions matching TRBD1. The J segment lost 11 bases and the V segment lost 5 bases, leaving 10 bases of the junction unmatched. The CDR3 runs to 15 residues. CDR1 is SEHNR, CDR2 FQNEAQ, per germline (reference sequence). The CDR3 nucleotides are TGTGCCAGCAGCCTACGGGACAGGGAGGATGCACCCCTCCACTTT. This gives the protein CASSLRDREDAPLHF.

This chain joins TRBV11-2 and TRBJ2-7; possibly TRBD1 for D (5 bases). V lost 4 bases to trimming and J lost 5 bases, with 12 bases between them. The germline gives CDR1 SGHAT, CDR2 FQNNGV. This CDR3 comprises 13 residues. The CDR3 nucleotides read TGTGCCAGCAGCTCAGCCGGACACCACGAGCAGTACTTC. Encoded protein: CASSSAGHHEQYF. Filled out from reference TRBV11-2 and TRBJ2-7, the complete variable domain reads EAGVAQSPRYKIIEKRQSVAFWCNPISGHATLYWYQQILGQGPKLLIQFQNNGVVDDSQLPKDRFSAERLKGVDSTLKIQPAKLEDSAVYLCASSSAGHHEQYFGPGTRLTVT.

There are many counts of this clone. The V gene is TRBV6-1, the J gene TRBJ2-3; D remains unclear. The CDR3 length is 13 residues. V shed 0 bases and J shed 9 bases, with 10 bases lying between them. The V gene's germline CDR1 is MNHNS and CDR2 SASEGT. The CDR3 DNA follows: TGTGCCAGCAGTGAAGCGGCGGCTTTGACGCAGTATTTT. Encoded protein: CASSEAAALTQYF.

This clone has more than one count but fewer than ten. The V call is TRBV6-5, the J call TRBJ1-3, with TRBD1 matching over 7 bases. V dropped 1 base and J dropped 1; count of bases not matched to a gene: 4. This CDR3 contains 16 residues. Per the germline V gene, CDR1 is MNHEY and CDR2 is SVGAGI. The CDR3 DNA follows: TGTGCCAGCAGTTACTTAAACAGGGGTTCTGGAAACACCATATATTTT. Translation: CASSYLNRGSGNTIYF.

This clone was seen a handful of times. The V gene is TRBV25-1, the J gene TRBJ2-5; D might be TRBD1 (6 bases). V lost 2 bases and J 4 bases, leaving 17 bases between the germline ends. Germline assignment: CDR1 MGHDK and CDR2 SYGVNS. CDR3 size: 16 residues. Here the CDR3 reads CASSEDRSVGGETQYF. The CDR3 DNA sequence: TGTGCCAGCAGTGAAGATCGTAGCGTAGGGGGAGAGACCCAGTACTTC.

The chain has TRBV11-3 and TRBJ1-1; 9 bases are shared with TRBD1. Germline loops: CDR1 SGHNT, CDR2 YENEEA. This CDR3 region has 13 residues. Unmatched junction bases numbered 4, after V lost 5 bases and J lost 6 bases. In DNA, the CDR3 is TGTGCCAGCAGCCCGAGACAGGGGGCTGAAGCTTTCTTT. It specifies CASSPRQGAEAFF.

The chain recombines TRBV9 with TRBJ1-1; D is ambiguous. The V end was cut by 3 bases, the J end by 11 bases, with 20 bases between. The CDR3 is made up of 14 amino acids. Germline loops: CDR1 SGDLS, CDR2 YYNGEE. CDR3 protein: CASSAGRGLGGAFF. The CDR3 bases are TGTGCCAGCAGCGCTGGACGTGGGCTTGGAGGGGCTTTCTTT.

The rearrangement links TRBV28 to TRBJ1-5; weak D call: TRBD1 (6 bases). Trimming took off 5 bases at V and 4 bases at J, with 18 bases between the two ends. The CDR3 runs to 16 residues. CDR1 is MDHEN, CDR2 SYDVKM, per germline. CDR3 DNA: TGTGCCAGCAGTACCAGCCGAGCGGGGGCAAATCAGCCCCAGCATTTT. Its protein is CASSTSRAGANQPQHF.

This chain uses TRBV12-3 or TRBV12-4 with TRBJ2-3; 8 bases align to TRBD2. This CDR3 is 13 amino acids long. Trimming took 8 bases from V and 3 from J; bases not matched to a gene: 4. The CDR3 reads CASDGGATDTQYF. In nucleotides, the CDR3 is TGTGCCAGCGACGGGGGGGCTACAGATACGCAGTATTTT.

J is TRBJ2-4 and V is TRBV6-6, with TRBD2 matching 12 bases. Unmatched junction bases numbered 12, after V lost 5 bases and J lost 7 bases. CDR3 length equals 17 residues. Germline loops: CDR1 MNHNY, CDR2 SVGAGI (reference sequence). The DNA of the CDR3 is TGTGCCAGCAGTCAGGAACCTAGCGGGGGGGCGTTGAACATTCAGTACTTC. Translation: CASSQEPSGGALNIQYF.

This clone was recorded only once. The V call is TRBV28, the J call TRBJ1-1, with no clear D. CDR1 is MDHEN, CDR2 SYDVKM, per germline. V shed 8 bases and J shed 0 bases, with 10 bases lying between them. This CDR3 contains 13 residues. This chain's CDR3 is CASQTLVNTEAFF. CDR3 coding DNA: TGTGCCAGCCAGACTTTGGTGAACACTGAAGCTTTCTTT.

V gene TRBV5-1 combines with J gene TRBJ2-3, with 9 bases aligning to TRBD2. The CDR3 has 14 residues. With V trimmed by 5 bases and J by 6 bases, 7 bases remained unmatched. Germline V lookup: CDR1 SGHRS, CDR2 YFSETQ. The CDR3 here is CASSLAGDMDTQYF. The CDR3 bases are TGCGCCAGCAGTTTAGCGGGAGATATGGATACGCAGTATTTT.

This sequence joins TRBV28 and TRBJ1-1; D is undetermined. The CDR3 is 17 amino acids. Trimming pared 6 bases from V and 1 base from J, leaving 21 bases between. CDR1 MDHEN and CDR2 SYDVKM come from the germline V gene. The CDR3 is CASSPMPGLRENTEAFF. CDR3 nucleotide sequence: TGTGCCAGCAGCCCGATGCCGGGGTTGAGGGAGAACACTGAAGCTTTCTTT.

This chain uses TRBV6-5 with TRBJ2-2; tentative D call: TRBD1 (6 bases). Germline assignment: CDR1 MNHEY and CDR2 SVGAGI. CDR3 length: 14 amino acids. The V end lost 0 bases, the J end lost 5 bases, and 7 bases lay between the germline ends. In DNA, the CDR3 is TGTGCCAGCAGTTACTCACAGGGAACCGGGGAGCTGTTTTTT. Residues: CASSYSQGTGELFF.

The V call is TRBV18, the J call TRBJ1-4, with unresolved D. Germline V gene sequence: CDR1 KGHSH, CDR2 LQKENI. The CDR3 sequence is 14 residues long. Trimming stripped 0 bases from V and 4 bases from J, with 6 bases between. In DNA, the CDR3 is TGTGCCAGCTCACCACCAACGGTTAATGAAAAACTGTTTTTT. Residues: CASSPPTVNEKLFF.

The chain combines TRBV7-6 with TRBJ2-1, with D perhaps matching TRBD2 (5 bases). The CDR3 has 16 residues. In germline, CDR1 is SGHVS, CDR2 FNYEAQ. V lost 1 base, J lost 9 bases, and 19 bases lay in between. The CDR3 DNA reads TGTGCCAGCAGCTTAGTTTCGCGGCTAGCCCTTGTTGAGCAGTTCTTC. Translated: CASSLVSRLALVEQFF.

The CDR3 sequence is CASSPGLAGGRTGELFF. CDR3 nucleotide sequence: TGTGCCAGCAGCCCGGGACTAGCGGGAGGCCGGACCGGGGAGCTGTTTTTT. The chain uses TRBV4-2 and TRBJ2-2; 15 bases are a match to TRBD2. Germline V lookup: CDR1 LGHNA, CDR2 YNFKEQ. V shed 4 bases, J shed 5 bases, and the junction held 5 bases outside the gene matches. CDR3 length equals 17 residues.